A selection of T cell receptor beta chains follows, all from one sample in a study of blood T cell repertoires in COVID-19. TCRdb's table, derived via immunoSEQ multiplex PCR, lists solely in-frame clones and lacks some. The repertoire holds 45,000 to 60,000 clones, with around 85% as singletons. The sequenced sample consisted of peripheral blood. The receptors shown here come from a human donor in a cohort sampled during active COVID-19. The CDR3 runs from the conserved cysteine through the conserved F or W. A D gene is named only where the DNA matches it firmly. Only some rows state a clone size, as once, few, many or a class for expanded clones.

clone_size	v_call	cdr3_length	j_call	d_call	cdr3_aa	cdr3_nt
NA	TRBV3-1/TRBV3-2	12	TRBJ2-2	NA	CASSQQTVQLFF	TGTGCCAGCAGCCAACAGACAGTCCAGCTGTTTTTT
NA	TRBV11-1	15	TRBJ2-7	NA	CASSWSQGSSYEQYF	TGTGCCAGCAGCTGGTCACAGGGTAGCTCCTACGAGCAGTACTTC
NA	TRBV20-1	11	TRBJ1-1	NA	CSATPASEAFF	TGCAGTGCTACCCCCGCGAGTGAAGCTTTCTTT
NA	TRBV30	13	TRBJ1-2	NA	CAWSLSPRGGYTF	TGTGCCTGGAGTCTTTCCCCCAGGGGTGGCTACACCTTC
few	TRBV24-1	15	TRBJ2-7	TRBD1	CATSDPGTGGHEQYF	TGTGCCACCAGTGATCCTGGGACAGGGGGCCATGAGCAGTACTTC
NA	TRBV7-2	13	TRBJ1-1	NA	CASSPRGLTEAFF	TGTGCCAGCAGCCCCAGGGGTCTCACTGAAGCTTTCTTT
NA	TRBV11-2	15	TRBJ2-5	TRBD2	CASSPDYGGGETQYF	TGTGCCAGCAGCCCAGACTATGGGGGGGGAGAGACCCAGTACTTC
NA	TRBV3-1/TRBV3-2	15	TRBJ2-1	TRBD2	CASSQRGGERNEQFF	TGTGCCAGCAGCCAGCGGGGGGGCGAACGCAATGAGCAGTTCTTC
NA	TRBV27	17	TRBJ1-3	TRBD1	CASSPRGWTGSGNTIYF	TGTGCCAGCAGTCCTCGGGGGTGGACAGGGTCGGGAAACACCATATATTTT
few	TRBV7-6	15	TRBJ2-2	NA	CASSLNRPGTGELFF	TGTGCCAGCAGCTTAAACAGACCAGGGACCGGGGAGCTGTTTTTT
NA	TRBV3-1/TRBV3-2	16	TRBJ1-1	TRBD1	CASSPKRTGVRTEAFF	TGTGCCAGCAGCCCCAAGAGGACAGGGGTGAGGACTGAAGCTTTCTTT
NA	TRBV7-2	15	TRBJ2-7	NA	CASSLAGGESYEQYF	TGTGCCAGCAGCTTAGCTGGCGGTGAGTCCTACGAGCAGTACTTC
few	TRBV5-4	15	TRBJ1-1	NA	CASSLGRGSNTEAFF	TGTGCCAGCAGCTTAGGTCGGGGGAGCAACACTGAAGCTTTCTTT
NA	TRBV12-3/TRBV12-4	11	TRBJ2-7	NA	CASSPGSEQYF	TGTGCCAGCAGTCCAGGGTCCGAGCAGTACTTC
NA	TRBV19	14	TRBJ2-3	NA	CASRDPGTRDTQYF	TGTGCCAGTAGGGACCCCGGGACTCGTGATACGCAGTATTTT
NA	TRBV5-4	16	TRBJ1-2	NA	CASSLGAGTSNYGYTF	TGTGCCAGCAGCCTGGGTGCCGGGACTTCTAACTATGGCTACACCTTC
NA	TRBV7-9	13	TRBJ2-6	NA	CASSSGGANVLTF	TGTGCCAGCAGCTCCGGGGGGGCCAACGTCCTGACTTTC
NA	TRBV9	17	TRBJ2-1	NA	CASSVVAQRSSYNEQFF	TGTGCCAGCAGCGTAGTTGCCCAGCGGAGCTCCTACAATGAGCAGTTCTTC
NA	TRBV7-9	15	TRBJ1-1	NA	CASSLGAASNTEAFF	TGTGCCAGCAGCTTAGGGGCCGCCTCGAACACTGAAGCTTTCTTT
NA	TRBV7-9	13	TRBJ1-4	NA	CASSDNANEKLFF	TGTGCCAGCAGCGATAATGCGAATGAAAAACTGTTTTTT
few	TRBV28	17	TRBJ1-5	TRBD1	CASRSGHTGGAGQPQHF	TGTGCCAGCAGGTCCGGCCATACAGGGGGCGCTGGTCAGCCCCAGCATTTT
NA	TRBV4-2	15	TRBJ2-3	NA	CATMQGAGMTDTQYF	TGTGCCACCATGCAGGGCGCGGGGATGACAGATACGCAGTATTTT
NA	TRBV4-2	16	TRBJ2-7	TRBD2	CASSQDQAGVLSEQYF	TGTGCCAGCAGCCAAGATCAGGCGGGAGTCTTATCCGAGCAGTACTTC
NA	TRBV11-2	11	TRBJ2-7	NA	CASSPYYEQYF	TGTGCCAGCAGCCCCTATTACGAGCAGTACTTC
NA	TRBV5-1	14	TRBJ2-7	NA	CASSLVLDRGEQYF	TGCGCCAGCAGCTTGGTCCTAGATAGGGGCGAGCAGTACTTC
once	TRBV11-2	12	TRBJ1-1	NA	CASSLDSAEAFF	TGTGCCAGCAGCTTAGATAGCGCTGAAGCTTTCTTT
NA	TRBV28	14	TRBJ2-2	TRBD1	CASRGQGNTGELFF	TGTGCCAGCAGGGGACAGGGGAACACCGGGGAGCTGTTTTTT
NA	TRBV28	15	TRBJ1-4	TRBD1	CASRLRQGEWEKLFF	TGTGCCAGCAGGCTGCGACAGGGCGAGTGGGAAAAACTGTTTTTT
NA	TRBV19	18	TRBJ2-1	TRBD2	CASSIGRLAGGPYNEQFF	TGTGCCAGTAGTATAGGCCGGCTAGCGGGGGGCCCCTACAATGAGCAGTTCTTC
NA	TRBV11-2	15	TRBJ1-1	TRBD1	CASSFLYRGRTEAFF	TGTGCCAGCAGCTTCCTCTACAGGGGGAGGACTGAAGCTTTCTTT
NA	TRBV6-5	13	TRBJ2-1	NA	CASSLAQNNEQFF	TGTGCCAGCAGCCTAGCGCAGAACAATGAGCAGTTCTTC
NA	TRBV5-4	16	TRBJ1-1	NA	CASSPPGQLNGTEAFF	TGTGCCAGCAGCCCACCCGGACAACTAAACGGCACTGAAGCTTTCTTT
NA	TRBV7-2	14	TRBJ2-3	NA	CASSPGLHTDTQYF	TGTGCCAGCAGCCCGGGACTTCACACAGATACGCAGTATTTT
NA	TRBV6-5	15	TRBJ1-6	TRBD1	CASSKTGGWNSPLHF	TGTGCCAGCTCCAAGACAGGGGGTTGGAATTCACCCCTCCACTTT
NA	TRBV5-1	13	TRBJ2-1	TRBD2	CASSRGGSHEQFF	TGCGCCAGCAGCCGGGGGGGGTCCCATGAGCAGTTCTTC
NA	TRBV19	18	TRBJ2-6	TRBD1	CASSRPRQGGSGANVLTF	TGTGCCAGTAGTAGGCCCCGACAGGGTGGCTCTGGGGCCAACGTCCTGACTTTC
NA	TRBV3-1/TRBV3-2	14	TRBJ1-6	NA	CASSATDSAAPLHF	TGTGCCAGCAGCGCGACGGACAGTGCGGCACCCCTCCACTTT
NA	TRBV5-1	15	TRBJ2-2	TRBD1	CASSPRTTGTGELFF	TGCGCCAGCAGCCCAAGAACGACAGGGACCGGGGAGCTGTTTTTT
NA	TRBV6-2/TRBV6-3	15	TRBJ2-1	TRBD2	CASSKSGTPYNEQFF	TGTGCCAGCAGTAAAAGCGGGACCCCCTACAATGAGCAGTTCTTC
NA	TRBV5-1	13	TRBJ1-1	NA	CASSLRTPNEAFF	TGCGCCAGCAGCTTAAGGACACCTAATGAAGCTTTCTTT
NA	TRBV5-1	15	TRBJ2-3	NA	CASSTYGGGTDTQYF	TGCGCCAGCAGCACCTATGGGGGCGGCACAGATACGCAGTATTTT
NA	TRBV6-5	15	TRBJ2-2	TRBD1	CASQKGQGHTGELFF	TGTGCCAGCCAGAAAGGACAGGGGCATACCGGGGAGCTGTTTTTT
NA	TRBV7-6	13	TRBJ2-7	NA	CASSLLWALEQYF	TGTGCCAGCAGCTTACTTTGGGCCCTCGAGCAGTACTTC
NA	TRBV12-3/TRBV12-4	11	TRBJ2-1	NA	CASSFQRGQFF	TGTGCCAGCAGTTTTCAGCGAGGGCAGTTCTTC
NA	TRBV11-2	13	TRBJ2-5	NA	CASSPDSQETQYF	TGTGCCAGCAGCCCGGACAGTCAAGAGACCCAGTACTTC
NA	TRBV30	18	TRBJ2-2	TRBD2	CAWNKIRTSGANTGELFF	TGTGCCTGGAATAAAATTAGGACTAGCGGGGCGAACACCGGGGAGCTGTTTTTT
NA	TRBV2	13	TRBJ1-5	NA	CASSDYSNQPQHF	TGTGCCAGCAGTGATTATAGCAATCAGCCCCAGCATTTT
NA	TRBV4-1	14	TRBJ1-2	TRBD1	CASSRDRGLVGYTF	TGCGCCAGCAGCCGGGACAGGGGGTTGGTTGGCTACACCTTC
NA	TRBV15	19	TRBJ2-2	TRBD1	CATSRGEGWGQGNSGELFF	TGTGCCACCAGCAGAGGTGAAGGATGGGGACAGGGGAATTCCGGGGAGCTGTTTTTT
NA	TRBV5-1	14	TRBJ2-7	TRBD1	CASSLTPTGSEQYF	TGCGCCAGCAGCTTGACCCCGACAGGGTCCGAGCAGTACTTC
NA	TRBV6-1	14	TRBJ1-2	TRBD1	CASSEQGALYGYTF	TGTGCCAGCAGTGAGCAGGGGGCTCTCTATGGCTACACCTTC
once	TRBV30	13	TRBJ1-1	NA	CAWRGHPKTEAFF	TGTGCCTGGAGGGGACACCCGAAAACTGAAGCTTTCTTT
NA	TRBV5-4	16	TRBJ2-3	TRBD2	CASSLGGGGPTDTQYF	TGTGCCAGCAGCTTGGGTGGGGGAGGGCCTACAGATACGCAGTATTTT
once	TRBV5-6	15	TRBJ1-6	NA	CASSFMTVRGSPLHF	TGTGCCAGCAGCTTCATGACAGTTCGGGGGTCACCCCTCCACTTT
NA	TRBV5-4	14	TRBJ2-7	TRBD2	CASSRAGTRWEQYF	TGTGCCAGCAGCCGAGCCGGGACTAGGTGGGAGCAGTACTTC
NA	TRBV7-2	13	TRBJ1-5	NA	CASSLQGDQPQHF	TGTGCCAGCAGCCTACAGGGCGATCAGCCCCAGCATTTT
NA	TRBV27	15	TRBJ2-3	NA	CASSPPRQGTDTQYF	TGTGCCAGCAGCCCGCCGAGGCAGGGTACAGATACGCAGTATTTT
NA	TRBV18	16	TRBJ1-2	TRBD1	CASSPLKGTGLSGYTF	TGTGCCAGCTCACCACTAAAAGGGACAGGGCTCTCTGGCTACACCTTC
NA	TRBV25-1	13	TRBJ1-4	NA	CASSEAPREKLFF	TGTGCCAGCAGTGAAGCCCCGCGTGAAAAACTGTTTTTT